The 32 T cell receptor beta chains presented below share a single source sample, sequenced in a study of T cell responses to AZD1222 COVID-19 vaccine. The data were produced by immunoSEQ multiplex PCR, yet TCRdb's version contains in-frame clones alone and is incomplete. The table shows about 130,000 clones, with roughly 85% occurring only once. The sequencing here drew on peripheral blood, taken on day 0 of AZD1222 vaccination. The receptor source for this set is an adult in good health.

The chain employs TRBV9 and TRBJ1-2, with TRBD1 matching 7 bases. V dropped 0 bases and J dropped 3; count of bases not matched to a gene: 5. CDR3 length: 15 amino acids. Germline CDR1 is SGDLS and CDR2 is YYNGEE. The CDR3 spells CASSVGEGQYYGYTF. In nucleotides, the CDR3 is TGTGCCAGCAGCGTAGGAGAGGGACAGTACTATGGCTACACCTTC.

The V call is TRBV6-5, the J call TRBJ2-7; 11 bases are shared with TRBD2. Germline CDR1 and CDR2: MNHEY and SVGAGI. The J segment lost 1 base and the V segment lost 2 bases, leaving 4 bases of the junction unmatched. This CDR3 region has 16 residues. The CDR3 spells CASSYASGGKSYEQYF. CDR3 coding DNA: TGTGCCAGCAGTTACGCTAGCGGGGGGAAATCCTACGAGCAGTACTTC.

This chain uses TRBV9 with TRBJ1-1; TRBD1 is a possible D gene (6 bases). Germline V lookup: CDR1 SGDLS, CDR2 YYNGEE. The CDR3 spans 14 residues. Trimming left V 0 bases short and J 11 bases short, with 17 bases between. The CDR3 is CASSVVMGASEAFF. Written as DNA, the CDR3 is TGTGCCAGCAGCGTAGTTATGGGGGCCTCGGAGGCTTTCTTT.

The rearrangement joins TRBV5-4 to TRBJ1-1; TRBD1 might be the D (6 bases). Trimming took 0 bases from V and 1 from J, leaving 7 bases between them. In germline, CDR1 is SGHNT, CDR2 YYREEE (reference sequence). The CDR3 covers 14 residues. As DNA, the CDR3 is TGTGCCAGCAGCTTGGGGGGACAGAACACTGAAGCTTTCTTT. This encodes CASSLGGQNTEAFF.

The V and J genes are TRBV27 and TRBJ2-2; no reliable D call. This CDR3 region has 12 residues. Trimming stripped 5 bases from V and 6 bases from J, with 7 bases between. Germline V gene lookup returns CDR1 MNHEY and CDR2 SMNVEV (reference sequence). CDR3: CASSPPSGELFF. For the CDR3, the DNA is TGTGCCAGCAGTCCTCCGTCCGGGGAGCTGTTTTTT.

The chain recombines TRBV19 with TRBJ1-4, with D hard to call. The CDR3 has 10 amino acids. V lost 6 bases and J 8 bases, leaving 4 bases between the germline ends. Germline V gene sequence: CDR1 LNHDA, CDR2 SQIVND (reference sequence). The CDR3 sequence is CASSEEKLFF. The CDR3, as DNA: TGTGCCAGTAGCGAGGAAAAACTGTTTTTT.

V usage is TRBV19 and J usage is TRBJ1-5; 7 bases fit TRBD1. With 4 bases clipped from V and 3 bases from J, the junction kept 6 bases outside the gene matches. The CDR3 has 15 residues. Germline loops: CDR1 LNHDA, CDR2 SQIVND (reference sequence). The CDR3 nucleotides are TGTGCCAGTAGTACCGAGACAGGGTCCAATCAGCCCCAGCATTTT. Its protein is CASSTETGSNQPQHF.

V and J are TRBV19 and TRBJ2-2; TRBD1 agrees at 8 bases. The CDR3 extends over 15 amino acids. CDR1 is LNHDA and CDR2 is SQIVND in the germline V gene (reference sequence). The J segment lost 5 bases and the V segment lost 6 bases, leaving 8 bases of the junction unmatched. The CDR3 DNA sequence: TGTGCCAGTAGCGACAGGGGTTTAGGAACCGGGGAGCTGTTTTTT. Translated, it gives CASSDRGLGTGELFF.

The rearrangement joins TRBV9 to TRBJ1-1; 7 nucleotides line up with TRBD1. This CDR3 contains 13 residues. Losses at the gene ends were 5 bases for V and 5 bases for J; bases not matched to a gene: 6. Germline V lookup: CDR1 SGDLS, CDR2 YYNGEE. CDR3 nucleotides: TGTGCCAGCAGTTTTTCAGGGGGGACTGAAGCTTTCTTT. Encoded protein: CASSFSGGTEAFF.

The V gene is TRBV9, the J gene TRBJ1-4, with D possibly matching TRBD1 (5 bases). This CDR3 has 16 amino acids. The V end was cut by 0 bases, the J end by 4 bases, with 13 bases between. Germline CDR1 reads SGDLS; CDR2 reads YYNGEE. The CDR3 region is CASSVAQGRGNEKLFF. In nucleotides, the CDR3 is TGTGCCAGCAGCGTAGCTCAGGGCCGGGGTAATGAAAAACTGTTTTTT.

This chain joins TRBV18 and TRBJ1-3; TRBD1 aligns across 7 bases. The CDR3 consists of 15 residues. CDR1 and CDR2 from the germline V gene are KGHSH and LQKENI. Trimming at V came to 4 bases and at J to 0 bases, leaving 3 bases not matched to a gene. The CDR3 loop is CASSLGDSSGNTIYF. CDR3 bases: TGTGCCAGCTCACTCGGGGACAGCTCTGGAAACACCATATATTTT.

In regard to this clone: An end of the junction differs from the germline gene, which may be a read error. The chain has TRBV10-2 and TRBJ2-5, with D possibly TRBD1 on 6 matching bases. Germline-derived CDR1 and CDR2 are WSHSY and SAAADI. This CDR3 is 13 amino acids long. Here the CDR3 reads CASRATGQGTQYF. The CDR3 DNA sequence: TGCGCCAGCAGGGCGACAGGTCAAGGGACCCAGTACTTC.

A single count supports this clone. The chain links TRBV19 to TRBJ1-1, with TRBD1 identical over 7 bases. The CDR3 has 14 residues. Looked up from germline, CDR1 is LNHDA and CDR2 is SQIVND (reference sequence). J lost 1 base, V lost 5 bases, and 4 bases had no gene match. CDR3 sequence reads: CASSVNRGNTEAFF. The CDR3 bases are TGTGCCAGTAGTGTTAACAGGGGGAACACTGAAGCTTTCTTT.

J is TRBJ1-1 and V is TRBV10-3, with 7 bases matching TRBD1. This CDR3 has 12 residues. Germline trimming cut 11 bases from V and 4 bases from J; bases unmatched to any gene: 7. Looked up from germline, CDR1 is ENHRY and CDR2 is SYGVKD. CDR3 in amino acids: CAHGAGGTEAFF. DNA of the CDR3: TGTGCCCACGGGGCAGGGGGCACTGAAGCTTTCTTT.

The chain combines TRBV6-5 with TRBJ2-7; 9 nucleotides agree with TRBD2. CDR1 MNHEY and CDR2 SVGAGI come from the germline V gene. The trim removed 7 bases at V and 3 bases at J, leaving 7 bases unmatched. The CDR3 is 14 amino acids. CDR3: CASTWTSEFYEQYF. The CDR3 region has the DNA TGTGCCAGCACCTGGACTAGCGAATTCTACGAGCAGTACTTC.

This clone has a handful of counts. This rearrangement joins TRBV6-1 to TRBJ2-1; 8 positions agree with TRBD1. The CDR3 sequence is 16 residues long. V lost 1 base and J lost 3; bases outside the gene matches: 5. CDR1 and CDR2 (germline): MNHNS, SASEGT. DNA for the CDR3: TGTGCCAGCAGTGAAGAGAGACAGGGGATCTACAATGAGCAGTTCTTC. Protein product: CASSEERQGIYNEQFF.

The chain carries TRBV7-9 and TRBJ1-2; D ambiguous. CDR1 is SEHNR and CDR2 is FQNEAQ in the germline V gene (reference sequence). CDR3 size: 14 residues. V was pared by 5 bases and J by 8 bases, with 18 bases between. The CDR3 reads CASSRSGSKGGYTF. CDR3 bases: TGTGCCAGCAGCCGGTCCGGCAGTAAAGGCGGCTACACCTTC.

This clone was observed a few times. This sequence joins TRBV6-5 and TRBJ2-3; either TRBD1 or TRBD2 may fit D (5 bases each). The CDR3 extends over 15 amino acids. Trimming removed 7 bases from V and 0 bases from J, with 14 bases in between. The V gene's germline CDR1 is MNHEY and CDR2 SVGAGI. CDR3 in DNA: TGTGCCAGCACTTCCCGGGACCTGAGCACAGATACGCAGTATTTT. This translates into CASTSRDLSTDTQYF.

This chain links TRBV5-4 with TRBJ1-1; 11 bases fit TRBD1. CDR1 is SGHNT and CDR2 is YYREEE in the germline V gene (reference sequence). With V trimmed by 4 bases and J by 6 bases, 11 bases remained unmatched. The CDR3 runs 16 residues. DNA of the CDR3: TGTGCCAGCAGCCCAGGACAGGGGGCGACGTGGGCTGAAGCTTTCTTT. Its translation: CASSPGQGATWAEAFF. Variable domain in full (rest from reference TRBV5-4 and TRBJ1-1): ETGVTQSPTHLIKTRGQQVTLRCSSQSGHNTVSWYQQALGQGPQFIFQYYREEENGRGNFPPRFSGLQFPNYSSELNVNALELDDSALYLCASSPGQGATWAEAFFGQGTRLTVV.

The sample holds one count of this clone. This chain uses TRBV30 with TRBJ1-4; TRBD1 is a possible D gene (5 bases). Looked up from germline, CDR1 is GTSNPN and CDR2 is SVGIG (reference sequence). This CDR3 is 14 amino acids long. Deletions cut 2 bases from V and 7 bases from J, with 14 bases between. CDR3 loop: CAWSRRTFPEKLFF. The CDR3 coding sequence is TGTGCCTGGAGTCGCCGGACATTCCCTGAAAAACTGTTTTTT.

V and J are TRBV5-1 and TRBJ2-2; 7 bases align to TRBD1. The CDR3 has 15 amino acids. Germline loops: CDR1 SGHRS, CDR2 YFSETQ. V was clipped by 6 bases and J by 4 bases; unmatched bases: 9. The CDR3 DNA sequence: TGCGCCAGCAAACGACAGGGAGTGGGCACCGGGGAGCTGTTTTTT. Amino acids: CASKRQGVGTGELFF.

The chain recombines TRBV6-5 with TRBJ1-2; D uncertain. V was trimmed by 3 bases and J by 9 bases, leaving 5 bases between them. The CDR3 extends over 10 amino acids. Looked up from germline, CDR1 is MNHEY and CDR2 is SVGAGI. The CDR3 here is CASSYRCYTF. CDR3 sequence (DNA): TGTGCCAGCAGTTATCGTTGCTACACCTTC.

This chain links TRBV6-5 with TRBJ1-2; D remains ambiguous. Germline V CDR1 and CDR2: MNHEY, SVGAGI. This CDR3 spans 12 amino acids. Trimming stripped 5 bases from V and 7 bases from J, with 11 bases between. DNA for the CDR3: TGTGCCAGCAGTACCCGAGCGGCTGGCTACACCTTC. Translated, it gives CASSTRAAGYTF.

The chain has TRBV6-5 and TRBJ2-1; perhaps D is TRBD1 or TRBD2 (6 bases each). The CDR3 loop spans 14 amino acids. The ends were cut back, 10 bases at V and 8 bases at J, with 21 bases in the middle. Germline V lookup: CDR1 MNHEY, CDR2 SVGAGI. CDR3 loop: CATNPGGPPHEQFF. The CDR3 bases are TGTGCCACCAACCCCGGGGGCCCCCCCCATGAGCAGTTCTTC.

In this sample, this clone turned up a few times. J is TRBJ1-5 and V is TRBV6-5, with no clear D. CDR3 length: 16 amino acids. Per the germline V gene, CDR1 is MNHEY and CDR2 is SVGAGI. Trimming stripped 4 bases from V and 2 bases from J, with 15 bases between. The DNA of the CDR3 is TGTGCCAGCAGTTCCATAAGTGGTGGGGGCAATCAGCCCCAGCATTTT. Translating gives CASSSISGGGNQPQHF.

This chain uses TRBV18 with TRBJ1-5; tentative D call: TRBD1 (6 bases). Germline CDR1 reads KGHSH; CDR2 reads LQKENI. The germline V and J ends were trimmed by 4 bases and 1 base, with 11 bases remaining between them. CDR3 size: 15 residues. CDR3 sequence reads: CASSHTDRSNQPQHF. The CDR3 nucleotides read TGTGCCAGCTCACACACCGACAGGAGCAATCAGCCCCAGCATTTT.

The V gene is TRBV5-1, the J gene TRBJ2-3, with TRBD1 identical over 8 bases. J lost 5 bases, V lost 1 base, and 9 bases had no gene match. The CDR3 loop spans 16 amino acids. Per germline, CDR1 SGHRS and CDR2 YFSETQ. This CDR3 is CASSLLGQGAGDTQYF. CDR3 nucleotides: TGCGCCAGCAGCTTGTTGGGGCAGGGGGCTGGAGATACGCAGTATTTT.

The V gene is TRBV6-5, the J gene TRBJ1-5; 7 bases line up with TRBD1. Per the germline V gene, CDR1 is MNHEY and CDR2 is SVGAGI. Unmatched junction bases numbered 12, after V lost 6 bases and J lost 7 bases. The CDR3 loop spans 15 amino acids. DNA of the CDR3: TGTGCCAGCAGCTTGAGAGGGGGCCATCGACAGCCCCAGCATTTT. Amino acids: CASSLRGGHRQPQHF.

This rearrangement joins TRBV11-2 to TRBJ2-3; D possibly corresponds to TRBD1 (5 bases). Germline lookup yields CDR1 SGHAT and CDR2 FQNNGV. Deletions cut 7 bases from V and 6 bases from J, with 17 bases between. This CDR3 is 14 amino acids long. The CDR3 is CASTHGRAEDTQYF. CDR3 nucleotides: TGTGCCAGCACCCACGGCAGGGCAGAGGATACGCAGTATTTT.

This clone came up a few times. The chain combines TRBV30 with TRBJ1-4; no firm D call. Germline lookup yields CDR1 GTSNPN and CDR2 SVGIG (reference sequence). Between the trimmed V and J ends, which lost 5 bases and 5 bases, there was a span of 9 bases. This CDR3 is built from 12 residues. This chain's CDR3 is CAWDSNNEKLFF. The CDR3 DNA reads TGTGCCTGGGACTCTAACAATGAAAAACTGTTTTTT.

Only one count was recorded for this clone. The chain employs TRBV2 and TRBJ2-5; D perhaps matches TRBD1 (5 bases). Germline values: CDR1 SNHLY, CDR2 FYNNEI. The ends were cut back, 4 bases at V and 5 bases at J, with 14 bases in the middle. The CDR3 totals 14 residues. The CDR3 loop is CASSVGAPRETQYF. The DNA of the CDR3 is TGTGCCAGCAGTGTTGGGGCGCCAAGGGAGACCCAGTACTTC.

The V call is TRBV3-1 (or the pseudogene TRBV3-2), the J call TRBJ2-3; no firm D call. Germline V gene sequence: CDR1 LGHDT, CDR2 YNNKEL (reference sequence). CDR3 length: 16 amino acids. V dropped 0 bases and J dropped 2 bases, with 12 bases sitting between them. CDR3 nucleotides: TGTGCCAGCAGCCAAGATTCCCGTGGCGACACAGATACGCAGTATTTT. As protein: CASSQDSRGDTDTQYF.